A selection of T cell receptor beta chains follows, all from one sample in a study of blood T cell repertoires in COVID-19. Profiled with immunoSEQ multiplex PCR; TCRdb holds only in-frame clones, not every one. The sample includes about 100,000 clones, roughly 88% of them seen just once. The sample consisted of peripheral blood. The origin of the receptors is a human donor in a cohort sampled during active COVID-19. The CDR3 runs from the conserved cysteine through the conserved F or W. A D gene is named only where the DNA matches it firmly. Some rows have no size entry. The others give once, few or many, or a class for an expanded clone.

TRBV27,NA,TRBJ2-1,NA,TGTGCCAGCAGTTTATCGGACAAGTACAATGAGCAGTTCTTC,CASSLSDKYNEQFF
TRBV10-2,NA,TRBJ2-3,TRBD2,TGCGCCAGGTCGACTAGCGGCACAGATACGCAGTATTTT,CARSTSGTDTQYF
TRBV29-1,NA,TRBJ1-2,TRBD1,TGCAGCGTCATACCCTCGGGACAGGGGACGGGTGGCTACACCTTC,CSVIPSGQGTGGYTF
TRBV27,once,TRBJ1-1,TRBD1,TGTGCCAGCACCCCGATGGGACAGCCTCACACTGAAGCTTTCTTT,CASTPMGQPHTEAFF
TRBV6-5,NA,TRBJ2-7,NA,TGTGCCAGCAGGAGGGATCCTAGCGTAACCTACGAGCAGTACTTC,CASRRDPSVTYEQYF
TRBV3-1/TRBV3-2,NA,TRBJ2-1,TRBD2,TGTGCCAGCAGCCAACTTAGCGGGTCCTACAATGAGCAGTTCTTC,CASSQLSGSYNEQFF
TRBV4-1,NA,TRBJ1-5,NA,TGCGCCAGCAGCCATGACAGTCACAATCAGCCCCAGCATTTT,CASSHDSHNQPQHF
TRBV6-5,NA,TRBJ2-3,TRBD1,TGTGCCAGCAGCTGGACAGGGGCAGATACGCAGTATTTT,CASSWTGADTQYF
TRBV30,NA,TRBJ2-7,NA,TGTGCCTGGAGCCCTTCAGCCTACGAGCAGTACTTC,CAWSPSAYEQYF
TRBV11-2,NA,TRBJ2-1,NA,TGTGCCAGCAGCTCCGATCTAAGCTCCTACAATGAGCAGTTCTTC,CASSSDLSSYNEQFF
TRBV2,NA,TRBJ1-5,NA,TGTGCCAGCAGTGAAACCTATAGCAATCAGCCCCAGCATTTT,CASSETYSNQPQHF
TRBV28,NA,TRBJ1-2,NA,TGTGCCAGCAGCGGGACGATTCGGACAGAACACTATGGCTACACCTTC,CASSGTIRTEHYGYTF
TRBV3-1/TRBV3-2,NA,TRBJ2-3,TRBD2,TGTGCCAGCAGCCAACCGGGACTAGCGGGAGGGCCGTCTGATACGCAGTATTTT,CASSQPGLAGGPSDTQYF
TRBV5-1,NA,TRBJ1-3,NA,TGCGCCAGCAGCTACAGTCGTCCGGATACCTCTGGAAACACCATATATTTT,CASSYSRPDTSGNTIYF
TRBV19,once,TRBJ2-3,NA,TGTGCCAGTAGTAGCCGGGACACAGATACGCAGTATTTT,CASSSRDTDTQYF
TRBV25-1,NA,TRBJ2-5,NA,TGTGCCAGCAGTGTGCTGGGGGGAACGGGGGAACAAGAGACCCAGTACTTC,CASSVLGGTGEQETQYF
TRBV2,NA,TRBJ2-3,TRBD1,TGTGCCACCAAGGACAGGCAAGTTGGGGATACGCAGTATTTT,CATKDRQVGDTQYF
TRBV9,once,TRBJ2-7,NA,TGTGCCAGCAGCGTAGAGGCGGGTACCTACGAGCAGTACTTC,CASSVEAGTYEQYF
TRBV27,NA,TRBJ2-7,TRBD1,TGTGCCAGCAGTTTAGGACAGGGGGCGAGGGAGCAGTACTTC,CASSLGQGAREQYF
TRBV27,NA,TRBJ1-1,NA,TGTGCCACCCGATCCCCCCGACTGAGATCGAACACTGAAGCTTTCTTT,CATRSPRLRSNTEAFF
TRBV5-5,NA,TRBJ2-1,NA,TGTGCCAGCAGCAACCGGGACACCATTTACAATGAGCAGTTCTTC,CASSNRDTIYNEQFF
TRBV7-3,NA,TRBJ2-5,TRBD1,TGTGCCAGCAGCTTTCAGGGGGAGGAGACCCAGTACTTC,CASSFQGEETQYF
TRBV29-1,NA,TRBJ1-1,NA,TGCAGCGTTGTTAAAGACAGGCCCACTGAAGCTTTCTTT,CSVVKDRPTEAFF
TRBV28,NA,TRBJ2-3,NA,TGTGCCAGCAGTTTTGTAGTCCCTACGCAGTATTTT,CASSFVVPTQYF
TRBV18,NA,TRBJ2-6,TRBD2,TGTGCCAGCTCACCAGTTGGGACTAGCGGGGCCCCGGGGGGGGCCAACGTCCTGACTTTC,CASSPVGTSGAPGGANVLTF
TRBV10-1,NA,TRBJ2-3,NA,TGCGCCAGCAGTGAACGGGAGAAAGATACGCAGTATTTT,CASSEREKDTQYF
TRBV6-5,once,TRBJ2-5,TRBD1,TGTGCCATCCTACAGGGGGTGCAGACCCAGTACTTC,CAILQGVQTQYF
TRBV19,NA,TRBJ2-7,TRBD2,TGTGCCAGTAGTAGGACTAGCGGCGAGTACGAGCAGTACTTC,CASSRTSGEYEQYF
TRBV19,NA,TRBJ2-2,NA,TGTGCCAGTAGTACCCCCCGGACACTCAGGGTTAACACCGGGGAGCTGTTTTTT,CASSTPRTLRVNTGELFF
TRBV5-1,NA,TRBJ1-1,NA,TGCGCCAGCAGCGAGGGACAAAAGACTGAAGCTTTCTTT,CASSEGQKTEAFF
TRBV5-1,NA,TRBJ2-3,TRBD1,TGCGCCAGCTGCGGACAGGGGGGCACAGATACGCAGTATTTT,CASCGQGGTDTQYF
TRBV9,NA,TRBJ2-3,TRBD2,TGTGCCAGCAGCCCCCGGGATAGCGGGAGGGCAGATACGCAGTATTTT,CASSPRDSGRADTQYF
TRBV6-1,once,TRBJ1-1,TRBD1,TGTGCCAGCAGTCCCGGGACAGGGGGCATTGAAGCTTTCTTT,CASSPGTGGIEAFF
TRBV7-3,once,TRBJ2-1,TRBD1,TGTGCCAGCAGCCTGTTAGGACAGGGTGGCAATGAGCAGTTCTTC,CASSLLGQGGNEQFF